This section outlines one T cell receptor beta chain sequence together with its context. These data are taken from a study of blood T cell repertoires in COVID-19. Original processing notes: Reference gene primer amplification yielded estimated nucleated cell counts. Using immunoSEQ multiplex PCR, the repertoire was profiled, and TCRdb retains in-frame clones only, with some absent. V and J calls and clone size are copied from that table; D and trimming were computed from the DNA. The sample includes roughly 120,000 clones, 70% to 90% seen only once; the top ten take about 1%. CDR3 length equals 13 residues. The germline gives CDR1 MNHNY, CDR2 SVGAGI (reference sequence). V was shortened by 5 bases and J by 5 bases, with 12 bases between the two germline ends.

The sequence was collected from a woman between 50 and 59 years old with active or convalescent COVID-19. The chain joins TRBV6-6 to TRBJ2-5; D gene unclear. The sequenced sample consisted of peripheral blood. The CDR3 spells CASSLNHRETQYF. CDR3 DNA: TGTGCCAGCAGTCTTAATCACCGGGAGACCCAGTACTTC.